This TCR beta chain was captured in a study of tumor-infiltrating lymphocytes in primary liver carcinoma. TCR beta cDNA came from approximately 540 ng total RNA, primed with a constant-region primer. A slightly modified ARM-PCR protocol with three nested multiplex PCR rounds produced these TCR beta libraries. TCRdb fed the multiplex PCR reads into MiXCR, producing one record per CDR3 protein. This table has under 130,000 distinct CDR3 sequences, approximately 80% appearing once. A remark on this clonotype: The missing conserved phenylalanine or tryptophan at the end of this CDR3 makes a read error likely.

Co-extraction of RNA and DNA was performed on about 20-32 mg of unsorted bulk tissue. Surgical resection was the treatment these patients received for primary liver carcinoma. This receptor was identified in a middle-aged man with primary liver carcinoma and hepatitis B virus infection. The sample was liver tumor tissue from sampling region 3. Subset indicated: tumor region T3, left-lateral pole.

The CDR3 nucleotides are TGTGCCTATACGGTCAGCTACGAGCAGTACATC. It codes for CAYTVSYEQYI. The chain recombines TRBV30 with TRBJ2-7; no clear D. V was pared by 7 bases and J by 3 bases, with 10 bases between. This CDR3 has 11 amino acids. Germline CDR1 and CDR2: GTSNPN and SVGIG (reference sequence).